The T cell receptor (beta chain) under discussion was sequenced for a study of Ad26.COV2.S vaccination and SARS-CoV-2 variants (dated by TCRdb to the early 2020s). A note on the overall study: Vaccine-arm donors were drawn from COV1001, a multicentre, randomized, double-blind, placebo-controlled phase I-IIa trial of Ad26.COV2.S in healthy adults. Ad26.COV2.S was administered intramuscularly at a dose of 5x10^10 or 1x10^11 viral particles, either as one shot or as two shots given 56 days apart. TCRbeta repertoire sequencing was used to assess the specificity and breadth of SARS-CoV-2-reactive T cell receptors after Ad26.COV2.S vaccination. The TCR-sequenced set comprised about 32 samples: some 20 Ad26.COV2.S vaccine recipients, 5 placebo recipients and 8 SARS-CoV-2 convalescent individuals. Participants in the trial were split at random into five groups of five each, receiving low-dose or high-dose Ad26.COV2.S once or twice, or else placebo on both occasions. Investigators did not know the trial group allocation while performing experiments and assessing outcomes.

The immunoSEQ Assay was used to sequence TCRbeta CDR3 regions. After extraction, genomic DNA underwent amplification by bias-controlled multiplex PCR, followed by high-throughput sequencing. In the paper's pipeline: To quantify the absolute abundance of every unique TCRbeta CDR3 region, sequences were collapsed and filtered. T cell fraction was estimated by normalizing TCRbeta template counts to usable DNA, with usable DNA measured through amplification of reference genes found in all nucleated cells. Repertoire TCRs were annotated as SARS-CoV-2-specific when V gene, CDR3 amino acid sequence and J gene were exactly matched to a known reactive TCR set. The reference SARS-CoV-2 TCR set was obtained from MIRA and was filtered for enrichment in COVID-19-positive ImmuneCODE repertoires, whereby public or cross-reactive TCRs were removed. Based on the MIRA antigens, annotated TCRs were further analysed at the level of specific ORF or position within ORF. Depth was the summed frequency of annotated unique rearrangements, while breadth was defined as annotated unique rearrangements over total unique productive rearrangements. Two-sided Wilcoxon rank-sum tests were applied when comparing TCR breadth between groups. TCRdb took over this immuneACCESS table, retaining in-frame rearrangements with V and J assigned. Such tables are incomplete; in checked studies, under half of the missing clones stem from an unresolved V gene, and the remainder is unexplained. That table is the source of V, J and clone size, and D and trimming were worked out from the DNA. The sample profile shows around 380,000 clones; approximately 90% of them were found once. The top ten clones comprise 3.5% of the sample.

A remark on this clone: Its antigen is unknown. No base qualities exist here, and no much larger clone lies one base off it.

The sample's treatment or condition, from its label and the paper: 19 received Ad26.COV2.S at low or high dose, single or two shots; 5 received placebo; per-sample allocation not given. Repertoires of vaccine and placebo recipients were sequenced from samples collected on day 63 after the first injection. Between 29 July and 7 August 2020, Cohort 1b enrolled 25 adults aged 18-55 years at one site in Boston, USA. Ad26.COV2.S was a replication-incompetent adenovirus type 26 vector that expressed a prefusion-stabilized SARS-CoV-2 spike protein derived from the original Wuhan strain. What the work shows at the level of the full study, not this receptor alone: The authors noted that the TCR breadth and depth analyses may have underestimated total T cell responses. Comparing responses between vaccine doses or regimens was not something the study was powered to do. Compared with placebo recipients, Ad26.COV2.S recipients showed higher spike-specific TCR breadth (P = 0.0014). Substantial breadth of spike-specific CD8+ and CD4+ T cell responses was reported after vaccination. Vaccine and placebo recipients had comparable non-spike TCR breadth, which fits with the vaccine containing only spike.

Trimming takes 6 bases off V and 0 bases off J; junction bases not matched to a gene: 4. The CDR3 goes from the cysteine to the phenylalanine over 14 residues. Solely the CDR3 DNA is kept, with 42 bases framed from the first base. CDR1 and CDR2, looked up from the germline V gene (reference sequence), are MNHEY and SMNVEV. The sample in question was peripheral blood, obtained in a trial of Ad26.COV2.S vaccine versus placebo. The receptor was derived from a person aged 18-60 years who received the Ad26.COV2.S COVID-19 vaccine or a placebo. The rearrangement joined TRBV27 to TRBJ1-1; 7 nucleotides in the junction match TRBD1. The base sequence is TGTGCCAGCAGCAGGGACAGCTTGAACACTGAAGCTTTCTTT. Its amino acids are CASSRDSLNTEAFF.